Detailed here is one T cell receptor (beta chain). Its specificity is unknown. TCRdb itself ran the 5' RACE reads through MiXCR, one entry per CDR3 protein. Here the sample spans about 310,000 distinct CDR3 sequences, 15% to 20% being singletons. The sample belongs to a study of T-cell memory formation after mild COVID-19. Overall study findings and caveats: Second-wave clones reaching peak frequency on day 37 lacked confirmed SARS-CoV-2 specificity. The study found balanced CD4/CD8 in clones contracting day 15 to 85 and a CD4+ lean in later expanders.

CDR3 length: 14 amino acids. Germline-derived CDR1 and CDR2 are KGHDR and SFDVKD. Deletions cut 9 bases from V and 1 base from J, with 14 bases between. The TCR originated in a man between 18 and 29 years old who had mild COVID-19 (a few samples of this study predate the infection). Cell type and time point are not known. Sequencing was performed on PBMCs or a T cell subset sorted from them (not recorded which). The chain employs TRBV24-1 and TRBJ1-1, with D unresolved. In DNA, the CDR3 is TGTGCCACCTCCCTCCAGCACACGAACACTGAAGCTTTCTTT. This gives the protein CATSLQHTNTEAFF.